This TCR beta chain was recorded in a study of naive and memory T cell subsets. This clonotype was recorded at least ten times. Its specificity is unknown. The V end was cut by 2 bases, the J end by 3 bases, with 11 bases between. From germline, CDR1 is ENHRY and CDR2 SYGVKD. The CDR3 is 14 residues long. An equimolar mix of two oligonucleotides served as the beta constant-region primer for TRBC1 and TRBC2. Four rounds of PCR amplified the ligated cDNA using nested alpha and beta constant-region primers plus SP2. A 12-nucleotide UMI and the SP2 primer were added to the cDNA 3' end by oligonucleotide ligation. TCRdb fed the UMI-ligation and nested PCR reads into MiXCR, producing one record per CDR3 protein. The data show 10,000 or so distinct CDR3 sequences, with 5.5% to 6.5% seen just once and roughly 50% held by the top ten. Study conclusions and caveats: The power law exponent of TCR abundance differed between naive and memory cells. Expression changes during T cell differentiation may affect RNA-based TCR counts.

The chain is built from TRBV10-3 and TRBJ2-7, with D uncertain. Input material: CD4+ TEMRA cells from blood. The subset was: effector memory re-expressing CD45RA, CD45RA+ CD27-. The receptor's source is a human donor in good health. CDR3 sequence reads: CAISELAGNYEQYF. The CDR3 nucleotides are TGTGCCATCAGTGAGCTGGCAGGAAACTACGAGCAGTACTTC.